The clone carrying this TCR beta chain was picked up many times. The sample comes from a study of T cells after yellow fever vaccination. The CDR3 covers 14 residues. The germline CDR1 and CDR2 sequences are SGHRS and YFSETQ. Trimming removed 0 bases from V and 8 bases from J, with 12 bases in between. TCRdb used MiXCR to reprocess the 5' RACE reads, holding one entry per CDR3 protein. The data show just over 300,000 distinct CDR3 sequences, 3.6% seen once. Material: PBMCs, obtained on the day of the yellow fever booster vaccination. The clonotype comes from a man between 18 and 29 years old who received the YFV17D yellow fever vaccine. V and J are TRBV5-1 and TRBJ2-1; D is perhaps TRBD2 (7 bases). The CDR3 bases are TGCGCCAGCAGCTTGGGGGGGGGCCGTGATGAGCAGTTCTTC. This encodes CASSLGGGRDEQFF.